This T cell receptor (beta chain) was documented in a study of T cell responses to AZD1222 COVID-19 vaccine. There are 13 residues in the CDR3. Trimming cost V 4 bases and J 4 bases; bases outside gene matches: 3. CDR1 is KGHSH, CDR2 LQKENI, per germline. This table comes from immunoSEQ multiplex PCR, and its TCRdb copy is limited to in-frame clones, with some not included. The table shows around 140,000 clones, with just over 85% occurring only once. For this clone: Its target is unknown.

Whole-study results and caveats: At baseline, seropositivity was found in only 5 to 7 AZD1222 recipients.

Source: peripheral blood, taken 28 days after the second AZD1222 dose. This receptor was identified in an adult who received the AZD1222 COVID-19 vaccine. The rearrangement links TRBV18 to TRBJ1-1; 7 nucleotides line up with TRBD1. CDR3 DNA: TGTGCCAGCTCACAGACAGGGAGCACTGAAGCTTTCTTT. Translated: CASSQTGSTEAFF.